What follows are 3 T cell receptor beta chains derived from one specimen sequenced in a study of cytomegalovirus exposure and HLA in healthy donors. This PCR relied on a set of 60 Vbeta primers and 13 Jbeta primers. Clones were sequenced by immunoSEQ multiplex PCR, and TCRdb holds only the in-frame ones, with some missing. The sample records 100,000 to 150,000 clones, roughly 71% being singletons. Sequencing was performed on PBMCs. The source is a woman between 40 and 50 years old in good health and CMV-seronegative.

The chain joins TRBV6-6 to TRBJ2-1; possible D gene TRBD2, 6 bases. Germline-derived CDR1 and CDR2 are MNHNY and SVGAGI (reference sequence). This CDR3 has 15 residues. V was pared by 6 bases and J by 10 bases, with 22 bases between. CDR3 sequence reads: CASSLPGGSGNEQFF. The CDR3 DNA follows: TGTGCCAGCAGCCTACCGGGTGGTAGCGGAAACGAGCAGTTCTTC.

This clone has a single count. The chain links TRBV28 to TRBJ1-1; the D is unclear. V shed 7 bases and J shed 5 bases, with 5 bases lying between them. This CDR3 has 10 amino acids. The germline V gene encodes CDR1 MDHEN and CDR2 SYDVKM. DNA of the CDR3: TGTGCCAGCATAGAGACTGAAGCTTTCTTT. Translating it yields CASIETEAFF.

This rearrangement joins TRBV19 to TRBJ1-1, with a tentative D call TRBD1 (5 bases). The V end was cut by 9 bases, the J end by 4 bases, with 18 bases between. The CDR3 runs to 14 residues. CDR1 is LNHDA and CDR2 is SQIVND in the germline V gene (reference sequence). CDR3: CASRNLGRATEAFF. The CDR3 DNA follows: TGTGCCAGCCGGAATTTGGGCAGGGCCACTGAAGCTTTCTTT.